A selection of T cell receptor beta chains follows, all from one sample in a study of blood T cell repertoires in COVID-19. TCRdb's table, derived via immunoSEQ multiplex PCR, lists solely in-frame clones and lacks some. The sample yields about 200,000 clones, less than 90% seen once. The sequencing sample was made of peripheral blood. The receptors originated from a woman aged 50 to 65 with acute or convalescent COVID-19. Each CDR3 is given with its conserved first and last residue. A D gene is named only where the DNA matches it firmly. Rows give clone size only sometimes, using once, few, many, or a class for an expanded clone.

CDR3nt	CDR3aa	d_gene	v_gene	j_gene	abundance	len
TGCGCCAGCAGTTCGGACTCGCGTTCTAGCACAGATACGCAGTATTTT	CASSSDSRSSTDTQYF	-	TRBV5-1	TRBJ2-3	-	16
TGTGCCAGCAGCTTGGGACAGAAACAAGAGACCCAGTACTTC	CASSLGQKQETQYF	-	TRBV5-4	TRBJ2-5	-	14
TGTGCCAGCACAAGCGGGGGGGATCCCAAAAACATTCAGTACTTC	CASTSGGDPKNIQYF	TRBD2	TRBV25-1	TRBJ2-4	-	15
TGTGCCAGCAGCTTAACGGTAGACAGGGGTGCAGATACGCAGTATTTT	CASSLTVDRGADTQYF	TRBD1	TRBV7-3	TRBJ2-3	-	16
TGCGCCAGCAGTGACCCAGGCTGGGTTAGGGCTTTCTTT	CASSDPGWVRAFF	-	TRBV10-2	TRBJ1-1	few	13
TGCGCCAGCAGCCAAGATTTCGGGATCCCAAATCAGCCCCAGCATTTT	CASSQDFGIPNQPQHF	-	TRBV4-3	TRBJ1-5	-	16
TGTGCCAGCAGCCACATGGGGGCGGTTGGGGAGCCCCAGCATTTT	CASSHMGAVGEPQHF	-	TRBV7-9	TRBJ1-5	-	15
TGTGCCAGCTCACCCTCCTCTGTCACCGGGGAGCTGTTTTTT	CASSPSSVTGELFF	-	TRBV18	TRBJ2-2	-	14
TGTGCCTGGAGTGGAAGTAGAGCGACCCAGTACTTC	CAWSGSRATQYF	-	TRBV30	TRBJ2-5	-	12
TGCGCCAGCAGCTCAGGACAGGGGGGCGAAAAACTGTTTTTT	CASSSGQGGEKLFF	TRBD1	TRBV5-1	TRBJ1-4	-	14
TGTGCCAGTAGTATAAGGGGGTTCCAGCCCCAGCATTTT	CASSIRGFQPQHF	-	TRBV19	TRBJ1-5	-	13
TGTGCCAGCAGCAGACGTGGCGGAGAAGGAGAGCAGTTCTTC	CASSRRGGEGEQFF	-	TRBV11-2	TRBJ2-1	few	14
TGTGCCAGCAGCTTAGTCGGAGGGGGCCAAGAGGCCCAGTACTTC	CASSLVGGGQEAQYF	-	TRBV7-2	TRBJ2-5	-	15
TGTGCCAGCAGCGTAGCTTCCCAGGTATACAATGAGCAGTTCTTC	CASSVASQVYNEQFF	-	TRBV9	TRBJ2-1	-	15
TGTGCCAGCAGCACCCGGACTAGTGGGCAAGAGACCCAGTACTTC	CASSTRTSGQETQYF	TRBD2	TRBV11-2	TRBJ2-5	-	15
TGTGCCAGCAGCTCTACGTGGACCGGGGAGCTGTTTTTT	CASSSTWTGELFF	-	TRBV12-3/TRBV12-4	TRBJ2-2	-	13
TGTGCCAGTATAACAGGGGGCACTGAAGCTTTCTTT	CASITGGTEAFF	TRBD1	TRBV19	TRBJ1-1	few	12
TGTGCCAGCAGCCACTTGGGGGGGGTCCAAGAGACCCAGTACTTC	CASSHLGGVQETQYF	TRBD2	TRBV3-1/TRBV3-2	TRBJ2-5	-	15
TGTGCCAGCTCAAGAGGCGGGAGGGGGCCACCCTACAATGAGCAGTTCTTC	CASSRGGRGPPYNEQFF	TRBD2	TRBV19	TRBJ2-1	-	17
TGTGCCAGCGGGGCCCAGAGCACAGATACGCAGTATTTT	CASGAQSTDTQYF	-	TRBV3-1/TRBV3-2	TRBJ2-3	-	13
TGTGCCAGCAGTTTTGCGGGGCAGGATATGGCCTTC	CASSFAGQDMAF	-	TRBV28	TRBJ1-2	-	12
TGTGCCAGCAGCTTAAGACTAGCGGGGATCACAGATACGCAGTATTTT	CASSLRLAGITDTQYF	TRBD2	TRBV5-6	TRBJ2-3	-	16
TGTGCCAGCAGCCCAACTAGCGGGAAGTACAATGAGCAGTTCTTC	CASSPTSGKYNEQFF	TRBD2	TRBV27	TRBJ2-1	-	15
TGTGCCAGCAGCCGGACAGGGTATGGCTACACCTTC	CASSRTGYGYTF	TRBD1	TRBV28	TRBJ1-2	-	12
TGTGCCAGCAGCCCCAGGGATGGAAGCGACGAGCAGTACTTC	CASSPRDGSDEQYF	-	TRBV9	TRBJ2-7	-	14
TGTGCCAGTAGTATGGGGCGAAGCAATCAGCCCCAGCATTTT	CASSMGRSNQPQHF	-	TRBV19	TRBJ1-5	-	14
TGCGCCAGCAGCTTGGAGGGGGTGGCTGGAAACACCATATATTTT	CASSLEGVAGNTIYF	-	TRBV5-1	TRBJ1-3	-	15
TGTGCCAGCAGCTTAGCGGGCACCAATAGCAATCAGCCCCAGCATTTT	CASSLAGTNSNQPQHF	-	TRBV7-9	TRBJ1-5	once	16
TGTGCTAGTGCTCCGGAGGTAGCGGGGGGACCTATTAGCACAGATACGCAGTATTTT	CASAPEVAGGPISTDTQYF	TRBD2	TRBV12-5	TRBJ2-3	-	19
TGTGCCAGCAGCTTGTACCTAGCGGGAGCCGAGCAGTACTTC	CASSLYLAGAEQYF	TRBD2	TRBV13	TRBJ2-7	few	14
TGCGCCAGCAGCTTGGACCCTAGCGGTGGCGAGCAGTACTTC	CASSLDPSGGEQYF	TRBD2	TRBV5-1	TRBJ2-7	-	14
TGTGCCACCAGTGATCGGACTAGCGGGGGGACTAGAAATGAGCAGTTCTTC	CATSDRTSGGTRNEQFF	TRBD2	TRBV24-1	TRBJ2-1	-	17
TGTGCCAGCAGCCAGCCGGGACTAGCGGGGGGGCCTAAAGATACGCAGTATTTT	CASSQPGLAGGPKDTQYF	TRBD2	TRBV4-2	TRBJ2-3	-	18
TGTGCCAGCACCGCTACGACAAGCTACAATGAGCAGTTCTTC	CASTATTSYNEQFF	-	TRBV9	TRBJ2-1	-	14
TGTGCCAGCAGCTTAGCAGTCCGGGACACTGAAGCTTTCTTT	CASSLAVRDTEAFF	-	TRBV7-6	TRBJ1-1	-	14
TGTGCCAGCAGCGTAGGGCACCTCCAAGAGACCCAGTACTTC	CASSVGHLQETQYF	-	TRBV9	TRBJ2-5	few	14
TGTGCCAGCAGTTTAGACAGGAATTATAATTCACCCCTCCACTTT	CASSLDRNYNSPLHF	-	TRBV6-5	TRBJ1-6	-	15
TGTGCCCTGGGACAGGGGTTTGAGACCCAGTACTTC	CALGQGFETQYF	TRBD1	TRBV30	TRBJ2-5	once	12
TGTGCCAGCCTGAGGGACAGGGCCACTCCCAGCTATGGCTACACCTTC	CASLRDRATPSYGYTF	TRBD1	TRBV2	TRBJ1-2	-	16
TGCGCCAGCAGCTTTGAAGCGATGAACACTGAAGCTTTCTTT	CASSFEAMNTEAFF	-	TRBV5-1	TRBJ1-1	-	14
TGCAGCGTAGTCACTAGCGGGGACTACGAGCAGTACTTC	CSVVTSGDYEQYF	TRBD2	TRBV29-1	TRBJ2-7	-	13
TGCGCCAGCAGGCGGGGACAGGGTCCCGAGCAGTACTTC	CASRRGQGPEQYF	TRBD1	TRBV5-1	TRBJ2-7	-	13
TGTGCCAGCAGTCAAAAGAGCTCTGGAAACACCATATATTTT	CASSQKSSGNTIYF	-	TRBV16	TRBJ1-3	-	14
TGTGCCAGCAGTTCCAGCCTAAACAGGGGGCGAACTGAAGCTTTCTTT	CASSSSLNRGRTEAFF	TRBD1	TRBV11-2	TRBJ1-1	-	16
TGTGCCAGCAGCCCCGGACTAGCGCATGTAAAAGAGACCCAGTACTTC	CASSPGLAHVKETQYF	TRBD2	TRBV9	TRBJ2-5	-	16
TGTGCCAGCAGCGCCAAGCGGGGGAGCTCCTACAATGAGCAGTTCTTC	CASSAKRGSSYNEQFF	TRBD2	TRBV9	TRBJ2-1	once	16
TGTGCCAGCAGTTACCCCGGGGATGGGAATGAAAAACTGTTTTTT	CASSYPGDGNEKLFF	-	TRBV6-5	TRBJ1-4	-	15
TGTGCCACCGGGGCCCCCTCGGAGGGAGGGGACCAAGAGACCCAGTACTTC	CATGAPSEGGDQETQYF	TRBD2	TRBV24-1	TRBJ2-5	-	17
TGCAGTGCATCTGACACCGGGGAGCTGTTTTTT	CSASDTGELFF	-	TRBV20-1	TRBJ2-2	-	11
TGTCCTCGAGCCCACGAGCAGTACTTC	CPRAHEQYF	-	TRBV21-1	TRBJ2-7	-	9
TGCGCCAGCAGCTTGGCCGGGGGGCATGTTTACGAGCAGTACTTC	CASSLAGGHVYEQYF	-	TRBV5-1	TRBJ2-7	-	15
TGTGCCAGCAGCGCCGGGAGCCATGAAAAACTGTTTTTT	CASSAGSHEKLFF	-	TRBV3-1/TRBV3-2	TRBJ1-4	-	13
TGTGCCAGCAGCGTAGAGGGGGCGCACGGGGCCAACGTCCTGACTTTC	CASSVEGAHGANVLTF	TRBD1	TRBV9	TRBJ2-6	-	16